The following is a T cell receptor (beta chain) sequence with its context. Its antigen is not yet known. No much larger clonotype is one base removed from it; base qualities were not supplied. Reading from cysteine to phenylalanine, the CDR3 counts 13 amino acids. The CDR3 DNA has 39 bases and is translated from base 1. Between the V and J ends, shortened by 3 bases and 5 bases respectively, the junction contains 8 bases. The germline V gene provides CDR1 MRHNA and CDR2 SNTAGT. The library came from the immunoSEQ multiplex PCR assay. High-throughput TCR-beta CDR3 sequencing of genomic DNA from most patients was performed by Adaptive Biotechnologies. As for how the authors treated the data: TCR sequencing data were retrieved from Adaptive's ImmunoSEQ software for 15 to 20 patients, whereas three other patients were processed with MiXCR and VDJtools. CDR3 nucleotide sequences shared between donor and recipient were removed because the origin of such sequences could not be assigned. To count as alloreactive, a clone needed at least 2-fold expansion over unstimulated cells and a minimum CFSE-low frequency of 0.002% (template counts) or 0.001% (read counts). Clones were considered mappable if detected in sequenced pre-transplant spleen, lymph node, or MLR CFSE-low populations of the donor or recipient. The cumulative frequency of alloreactive clones was calculated as a percentage of all sequences, weighted by copy number. TCRdb took this table from immuneACCESS and kept in-frame rearrangements with V and J called. Such tables lack part of the clones; where checked against another copy, unresolved V genes explain under half of the gap, and the rest is unexplained. The V and J calls and clone size were taken over from that table, and D and trimming were inferred from the DNA. This sample lists approximately 60,000 clones; roughly 90% were detected once. The ten largest clones add up to around 1.5% of the sample.

The record originates from a study of graft-versus-host responses after intestinal transplantation (dated by TCRdb to 2020 to 2022). In terms of the full investigation: Multivisceral, liver-intestinal, or isolated intestinal transplants were received by the recipients. Every recipient was given anti-thymocyte globulin induction, then maintenance tacrolimus and steroids for 2 to 3 years. Bulk TCR-beta CDR3 sequencing was used to track graft-versus-host and host-versus-graft alloreactive T cell clones in the graft, circulation and bone marrow after intestinal transplantation. To identify alloreactive clones, pre-transplant mixed lymphocyte reaction products were sequenced and then compared with unstimulated pre-transplant donor and recipient T cells. A cohort of roughly 25 intestinal transplant recipients, including one retransplant, was enrolled, and a few patients lacking pretransplant specimens were excluded. Donor T cell macrochimerism was defined as a peak of at least 4% donor T cells among recipient peripheral blood mononuclear cells. Instead of going to the commercial service, samples from a few later patients were sequenced in-house on an Illumina MiSeq and processed with MiXCR. The study at large found these results: Early after transplant, peak levels of circulating GvH clones were associated with declines in HvG clones. High GvH to HvG T cell clonal ratios were observed in the allografts of patients with donor T cell macrochimerism. GvH clones turned up in recipient bone marrow, with some appearing earlier in ileal mucosa or blood, a pattern consistent with an intestinal mucosal origin. The relatively low number and heterogeneity of intestinal transplant patients limited the conclusions.

Blood samples were collected up to 4 times in the first month after transplant and then at least monthly when available. Sequenced material: PBMCs, taken 26 days after transplant. This TCR was sampled from a human patient who received an intestinal transplant, so some T cells may come from the graft donor. The chain joins TRBV6-4 to TRBJ2-4; TRBD1 is a weak D gene call, 6 bases matching. The nucleotides are TGTGCCAGCAGTGAGGGGGCGCAAAACATTCAGTACTTC. This translates into CASSEGAQNIQYF.